This T cell receptor beta chain was captured in a study of blood T cell repertoires in COVID-19. Turning to the study itself: Sites in the United States, Italy and Spain provided acute and convalescent COVID-19 samples.

Clones were sequenced by immunoSEQ multiplex PCR, and TCRdb holds only the in-frame ones, with some missing. The sample contains a few hundred thousand clones, approximately 90% of which appear only once. V gave up 6 bases and J gave up 1 base, with 12 bases separating them. CDR3 length equals 14 residues. Germline V gives CDR1 MNHEY, CDR2 SVGAGI. Membership in each cohort depended on participant-reported clinical history. In Cohort 3, a recovered donor had either two negative PCRs, clearance, or symptom resolution. As concerns this clone: The sample has other DNA sequences that encode this CDR3 too.

V and J are TRBV6-5 and TRBJ1-1; D not certain. The sample comprised PBMCs or T cells enriched from blood (not recorded which). This clonotype originated in a woman in her fifties or sixties who had recovered from COVID-19. The CDR3 loop is CASSPVAANTEAFF. The CDR3 coding sequence is TGTGCCAGCAGCCCGGTCGCCGCGAACACTGAAGCTTTCTTT.